The next 25 T cell receptor beta chains were all read from a single sample in a study of naive and memory T cell subsets. Two oligonucleotides, mixed equimolar, formed the beta constant-region primer covering TRBC1 and TRBC2. The ligated cDNA underwent four PCR rounds using SP2 and nested alpha and beta constant-region primers. TCRdb independently ran MiXCR on the UMI-ligation and nested PCR reads; one entry per CDR3 protein. This sample has tens of thousands of distinct CDR3 sequences, with approximately 10% found just once. Their antigens remain unidentified. Study conclusions and caveats: Possibly reflecting memory cells re-expressing CD45RA, a few larger clonotypes occurred in naive repertoires, especially CD8.

Sequencing input: naive CD4+ T cells from blood. The receptor source for this set is a human donor in good health.

There are many counts of this clonotype. The genes are TRBV12-3 or TRBV12-4 and TRBJ1-5; D gene uncertain. The V end lost 1 base, the J end lost 1 base, and 14 bases lay between the germline ends. The CDR3 length is 17 residues. The CDR3 loop is CASSLGQSGGSNQPQHF. CDR3 in DNA: TGTGCCAGCAGTTTAGGGCAGAGCGGCGGGAGCAATCAGCCCCAGCATTTT.

The chain has TRBV24-1 and TRBJ2-1, with TRBD2 identical over 15 bases. The CDR3 spans 16 residues. Losses at the gene ends were 3 bases for V and 10 bases for J; bases not matched to a gene: 6. Germline V gene data show CDR1 as KGHDR and CDR2 as SFDVKD. CDR3 protein: CATSDRTSGRAKEQFF. As DNA, the CDR3 is TGTGCCACCAGTGATCGGACTAGCGGGAGGGCCAAAGAGCAGTTCTTC.

The chain employs TRBV5-1 and TRBJ1-5; D is perhaps TRBD1 (6 bases). This CDR3 has 14 residues. The V end lost 2 bases, the J end lost 3 bases, and 9 bases lay between the germline ends. Germline V gives CDR1 SGHRS, CDR2 YFSETQ. The DNA for the CDR3 is TGCGCCAGCAGCTTAGGGACAAACAATCAGCCCCAGCATTTT. Its translation is CASSLGTNNQPQHF.

V and J are TRBV18 and TRBJ1-3; D unresolved. The germline CDR1 and CDR2 sequences are KGHSH and LQKENI. The ends were cut back, 3 bases at V and 0 bases at J, with 12 bases in the middle. The CDR3 covers 16 residues. The CDR3 is CASSPVDLRSGNTIYF. In DNA form, the CDR3 reads TGTGCCAGCTCACCTGTGGACTTACGCTCTGGAAACACCATATATTTT.

In this sample, this clonotype turned up many times. The chain has TRBV20-1 and TRBJ2-3; D call uncertain. Germline loops: CDR1 DFQATT, CDR2 SNEGSKA (reference sequence). The V end was cut by 2 bases, the J end by 0 bases, with 12 bases between. This CDR3 has 15 amino acids. The CDR3 spells CSARPPGSSTDTQYF. DNA for the CDR3: TGCAGTGCTAGACCCCCCGGGTCTAGCACAGATACGCAGTATTTT.

This clonotype has at least ten counts. The chain is built from TRBV20-1 and TRBJ2-5; 11 bases line up with TRBD2. The germline V gene has CDR1 DFQATT and CDR2 SNEGSKA (reference sequence). V was pared by 3 bases and J by 3 bases, with 6 bases of the junction left unmatched. The CDR3 covers 15 residues. The DNA of the CDR3 is TGCAGTGCTAGCGGGGGACTAGCGGACAAAGAGACCCAGTACTTC. This sequence encodes CSASGGLADKETQYF.

The CDR3 loop is CASKKEEKLFF. The CDR3 DNA reads as TGTGCCAGCAAAAAGGAGGAAAAACTGTTTTTT. The V and J genes are TRBV7-9 and TRBJ1-4; D is ambiguous. The CDR3 runs to 11 residues. Germline V gene data show CDR1 as SEHNR and CDR2 as FQNEAQ (reference sequence). V lost 7 bases to trimming and J lost 8 bases, with 8 bases between them.

This clonotype was counted a few times. The rearrangement links TRBV19 to TRBJ2-5, with D maybe TRBD2 (5 bases). Trimming stripped 6 bases from V and 5 bases from J, with 16 bases between. CDR1 is LNHDA and CDR2 is SQIVND in the germline V gene (reference sequence). This CDR3 is 14 amino acids long. The chain's CDR3 is CASSDVATGETQYF. The CDR3 DNA reads TGTGCCAGTAGCGATGTAGCGACGGGGGAGACCCAGTACTTC.

In its sample, this clonotype was seen many times. The chain employs TRBV6-6 and TRBJ1-1, with no clear D. This CDR3 region has 13 residues. The V end was cut by 2 bases, the J end by 6 bases, with 10 bases between. CDR1 MNHNY and CDR2 SVGAGI come from the germline V gene (reference sequence). CDR3 coding DNA: TGTGCCAGCAGTTACGATCGAAGTCCTGAAGCTTTCTTT. Encoded protein: CASSYDRSPEAFF.

J is TRBJ1-6 and V is TRBV20-1; 7 bases agree with TRBD1. The V gene's germline CDR1 is DFQATT and CDR2 SNEGSKA (reference sequence). The CDR3 is 15 amino acids. Unmatched junction bases numbered 12, after V lost 6 bases and J lost 7 bases. CDR3 region: CSAPPGQRPNSPLHF. Written as DNA, the CDR3 is TGCAGTGCCCCGCCGGGACAGAGACCGAATTCACCCCTCCACTTT.

V and J are TRBV18 and TRBJ1-1; D might be TRBD1 (6 bases). Germline values: CDR1 KGHSH, CDR2 LQKENI. The CDR3 runs to 14 residues. Trimming shortened V by 5 bases and J by 3 bases, and 13 bases separated the two germline ends. The CDR3 here is CASSALQGDTEAFF. The CDR3 nucleotides are TGTGCCAGCTCAGCACTACAGGGAGACACTGAAGCTTTCTTT.

This chain uses TRBV20-1 with TRBJ1-4; TRBD1 is a possible D gene (5 bases). The CDR3 is 15 amino acids. Germline values: CDR1 DFQATT, CDR2 SNEGSKA (reference sequence). Trimming shortened V by 3 bases and J by 7 bases, and 18 bases separated the two germline ends. This CDR3 is CSARRGDSSFEKLFF. Here the CDR3 DNA reads TGCAGTGCTAGGCGCGGAGACAGTTCTTTTGAAAAACTGTTTTTT.

As regards this clonotype: Compared with germline, one end of the junction differs, possibly owing to a read error. This chain links TRBV27 with TRBJ1-1, with D hard to call. CDR1 and CDR2 (germline): MNHEY, SMNVEV (reference sequence). This CDR3 contains 13 residues. The CDR3 nucleotides are TGTGCCAGCAGTTACCGGATGAACGCTGAAGCTTTCTTT. Translation gives CASSYRMNAEAFF.

This chain links TRBV7-6 with TRBJ2-1; D may be TRBD2 (6 bases). The V gene's germline CDR1 is SGHVS and CDR2 FNYEAQ. Trimming took 1 base from V and 8 from J, leaving 15 bases between them. The CDR3 totals 15 residues. As DNA, the CDR3 is TGTGCCAGCAGCTTAGAAACTAGCTGGACGTATGAGCAGTTCTTC. This sequence encodes CASSLETSWTYEQFF.

The CDR3 DNA reads TGTGCCAGCAGAATCGACTCAAGCTCCTACAATGAGCAGTTCTTC. Encoded protein: CASRIDSSSYNEQFF. The chain uses TRBV12-3 or TRBV12-4 and TRBJ2-1; no firm D call. The ends were cut back, 6 bases at V and 0 bases at J, with 12 bases in the middle. This CDR3 contains 15 residues.

This clonotype was found a few times. V gene TRBV14 combines with J gene TRBJ2-7; a possible D gene is TRBD2 (5 bases). V was shortened by 0 bases and J by 4 bases, with 10 bases between the two germline ends. This CDR3 spans 14 amino acids. Germline V gene data show CDR1 as SGHDN and CDR2 as FVKESK. DNA of the CDR3: TGTGCCAGCAGCCAAGACTCACGGAGGTACGAGCAGTACTTC. Translation: CASSQDSRRYEQYF.

This clonotype has only a few counts. The chain joins TRBV7-2 to TRBJ2-5; D is unclear. This CDR3 is built from 13 residues. Germline values: CDR1 SGHTA, CDR2 FQGNSA. The V and J ends lost 1 base and 5 bases respectively, with 8 bases between them. This chain's CDR3 is CASSLGGGETQYF. The CDR3 bases are TGTGCCAGCAGCTTAGGGGGTGGGGAGACCCAGTACTTC. Combining the CDR3 with reference TRBV7-2 and TRBJ2-5 gives the whole variable domain GAGVSQSPSNKVTEKGKDVELRCDPISGHTALYWYRQSLGQGLEFLIYFQGNSAPDKSGLPSDRFSAERTGGSVSTLTIQRTQQEDSAVYLCASSLGGGETQYFGPGTRLLVL.

In this sample, this clonotype turned up a few times. J is TRBJ1-3 and V is TRBV14, with D possibly being TRBD1 (5 bases). Trimming took 2 bases from V and 0 from J, leaving 8 bases between them. The germline V gene has CDR1 SGHDN and CDR2 FVKESK. The CDR3 extends over 15 amino acids. The CDR3 protein is CASSQPGTSGNTIYF. CDR3 coding DNA: TGTGCCAGCAGCCAACCCGGGACCTCTGGAAACACCATATATTTT.

This chain uses TRBV4-3 with TRBJ2-2, with 7 bases aligning to TRBD2. The J segment lost 4 bases and the V segment lost 0 bases, leaving 8 bases of the junction unmatched. CDR3 size: 17 residues. Germline V gene data show CDR1 as LGHNA and CDR2 as YSLEER. CDR3 residues: CASSQDLAGASTGELFF. In nucleotides, the CDR3 is TGCGCCAGCAGCCAAGATCTGGCGGGAGCGTCCACCGGGGAGCTGTTTTTT.

This clonotype was recorded many times. The rearrangement joins TRBV9 to TRBJ2-5; the D is unclear. Trimming left V 0 bases short and J 0 bases short, with 6 bases between. From germline, CDR1 is SGDLS and CDR2 YYNGEE. The CDR3 loop spans 14 amino acids. CDR3 nucleotides: TGTGCCAGCAGCGTAGGTGGGTACCAAGAGACCCAGTACTTC. Its protein is CASSVGGYQETQYF.

This clonotype was recorded once. V usage is TRBV20-1 and J usage is TRBJ1-1; D is undetermined. V gave up 3 bases and J gave up 2 bases, with 13 bases separating them. From germline, CDR1 is DFQATT and CDR2 SNEGSKA (reference sequence). The CDR3 has 14 residues. CDR3 amino acids: CSASVFRFNTEAFF. CDR3 DNA: TGCAGTGCTAGTGTGTTCCGATTTAACACTGAAGCTTTCTTT.

This clonotype was observed many times. The chain joins TRBV19 to TRBJ2-2; D remains ambiguous. Trimming took 8 bases from V and 3 from J, leaving 7 bases between them. The germline CDR1 and CDR2 sequences are LNHDA and SQIVND (reference sequence). The CDR3 is 12 residues long. The CDR3 loop is CASGSDTGELFF. CDR3 nucleotides: TGTGCCAGTGGATCGGACACCGGGGAGCTGTTTTTT.

This clonotype was detected only a few times. The chain carries TRBV28 and TRBJ2-2; weak D call: TRBD1 (7 bases). V lost 6 bases, J lost 1 base, and 15 bases lay in between. This CDR3 is built from 16 residues. CDR1 is MDHEN, CDR2 SYDVKM, per germline. This CDR3 is CASRENRGLNTGELFF. CDR3 nucleotide sequence: TGTGCCAGCAGAGAAAACAGGGGACTGAACACCGGGGAGCTGTTTTTT.

V usage is TRBV5-4 and J usage is TRBJ2-3; D is unresolved. Trimming stripped 6 bases from V and 1 base from J, with 6 bases between. Per the germline V gene, CDR1 is SGHNT and CDR2 is YYREEE (reference sequence). The CDR3 runs to 12 residues. The CDR3 region is CASTWGTDTQYF. DNA for the CDR3: TGTGCCAGCACCTGGGGCACAGATACGCAGTATTTT.

Note on this clonotype: One base away lies a much larger clone, so this may be a sequencing read error. The V gene is TRBV19, the J gene TRBJ2-3; D tentatively fits TRBD1 or TRBD2 (6 bases each). The CDR3 spans 15 residues. The V gene's germline CDR1 is LNHDA and CDR2 SQIVND (reference sequence). CDR3 region: CASSGGGAVKDMQYF. CDR3 DNA sequence: TGTGCCAGTAGTGGAGGGGGAGCGGTTAAAGATATGCAGTATTTT.